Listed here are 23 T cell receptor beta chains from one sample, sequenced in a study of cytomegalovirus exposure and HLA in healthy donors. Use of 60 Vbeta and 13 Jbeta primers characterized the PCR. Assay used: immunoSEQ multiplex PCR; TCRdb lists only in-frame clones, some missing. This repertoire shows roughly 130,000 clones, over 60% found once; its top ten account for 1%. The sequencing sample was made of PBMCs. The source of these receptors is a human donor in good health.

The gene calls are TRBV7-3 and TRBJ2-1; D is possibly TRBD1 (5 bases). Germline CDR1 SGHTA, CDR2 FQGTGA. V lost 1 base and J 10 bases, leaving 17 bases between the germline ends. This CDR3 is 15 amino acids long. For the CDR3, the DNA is TGTGCCAGCAGCTTAAATTCCAGGGAAGGATTCGAGCAGTTCTTC. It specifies CASSLNSREGFEQFF.

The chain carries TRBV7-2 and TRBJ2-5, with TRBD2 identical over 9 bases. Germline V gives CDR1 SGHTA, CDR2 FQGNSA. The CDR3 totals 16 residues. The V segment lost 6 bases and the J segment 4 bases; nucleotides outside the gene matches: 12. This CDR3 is CASRTTPAGGRETQYF. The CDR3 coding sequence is TGTGCCAGCAGAACCACCCCAGCGGGGGGCAGAGAGACCCAGTACTTC. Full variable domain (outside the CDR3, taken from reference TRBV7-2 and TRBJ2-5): GAGVSQSPSNKVTEKGKDVELRCDPISGHTALYWYRQSLGQGLEFLIYFQGNSAPDKSGLPSDRFSAERTGGSVSTLTIQRTQQEDSAVYLCASRTTPAGGRETQYFGPGTRLLVL.

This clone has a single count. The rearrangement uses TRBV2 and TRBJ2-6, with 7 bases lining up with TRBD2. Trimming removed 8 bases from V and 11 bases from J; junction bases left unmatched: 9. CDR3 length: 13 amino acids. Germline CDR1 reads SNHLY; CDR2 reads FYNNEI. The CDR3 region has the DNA TGTGCCAGCGGGGGGGACCCGGTTTACGTCCTGACTTTC. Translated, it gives CASGGDPVYVLTF.

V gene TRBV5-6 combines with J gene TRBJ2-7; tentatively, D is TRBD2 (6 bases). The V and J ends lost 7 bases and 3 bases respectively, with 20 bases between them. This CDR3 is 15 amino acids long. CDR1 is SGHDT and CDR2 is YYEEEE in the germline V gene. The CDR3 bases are TGTGCCAGCCGTTTTGGGCAGGGACTTATCTACGAGCAGTACTTC. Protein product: CASRFGQGLIYEQYF.

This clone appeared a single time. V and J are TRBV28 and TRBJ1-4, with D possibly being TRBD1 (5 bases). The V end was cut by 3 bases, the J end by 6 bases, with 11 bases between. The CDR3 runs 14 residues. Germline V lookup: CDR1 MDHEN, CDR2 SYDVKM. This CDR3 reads CASSFSGVDEKLFF. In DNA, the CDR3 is TGTGCCAGCAGTTTTTCGGGGGTGGATGAAAAACTGTTTTTT.

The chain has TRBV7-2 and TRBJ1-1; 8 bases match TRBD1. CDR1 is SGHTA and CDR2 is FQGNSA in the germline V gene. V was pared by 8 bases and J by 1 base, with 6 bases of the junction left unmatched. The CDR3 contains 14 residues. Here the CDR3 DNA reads TGTGCCAGCGTAATCGGGACAGGGAACACTGAAGCTTTCTTT. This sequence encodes CASVIGTGNTEAFF.

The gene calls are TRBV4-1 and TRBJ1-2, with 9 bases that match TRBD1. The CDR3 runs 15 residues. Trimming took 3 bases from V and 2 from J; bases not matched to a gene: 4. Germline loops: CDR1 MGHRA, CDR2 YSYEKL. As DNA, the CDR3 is TGCGCCAGCAGCCAGCTACAGGGGGCCAACTATGGCTACACCTTC. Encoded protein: CASSQLQGANYGYTF.

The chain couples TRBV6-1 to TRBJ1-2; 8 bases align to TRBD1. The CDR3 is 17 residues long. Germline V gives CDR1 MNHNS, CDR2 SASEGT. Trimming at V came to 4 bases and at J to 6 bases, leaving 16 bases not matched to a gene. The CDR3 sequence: CASSGGPGQALPDGYTF. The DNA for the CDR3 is TGTGCCAGCAGTGGGGGACCGGGACAGGCCTTACCCGATGGCTACACCTTC.

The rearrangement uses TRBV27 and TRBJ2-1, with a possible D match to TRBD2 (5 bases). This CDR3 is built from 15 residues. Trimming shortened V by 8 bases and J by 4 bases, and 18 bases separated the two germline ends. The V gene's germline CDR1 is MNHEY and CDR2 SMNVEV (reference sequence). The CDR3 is CASGLRSYLYNEQFF. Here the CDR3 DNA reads TGTGCCAGCGGACTCAGGAGCTACCTTTACAATGAGCAGTTCTTC.

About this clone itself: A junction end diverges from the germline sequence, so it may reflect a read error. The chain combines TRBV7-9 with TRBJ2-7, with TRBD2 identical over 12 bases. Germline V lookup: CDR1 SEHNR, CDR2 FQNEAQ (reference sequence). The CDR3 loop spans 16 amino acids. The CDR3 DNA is TGTTCCAGCAGCTCCAGACTAGCGGGGGATGACTACGAGCAGTACTTC. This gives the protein CSSSSRLAGDDYEQYF. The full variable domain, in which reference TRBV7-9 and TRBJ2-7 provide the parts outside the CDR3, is DTGVSQNPRHKITKRGQNVTFRCDPISEHNRLYWYRQTLGQGPEFLTYFQNEAQLEKSRLLSDRFSAERPKGSFSTLEIQRTEQGDSAMYLCSSSSRLAGDDYEQYFGPGTRLTVT.

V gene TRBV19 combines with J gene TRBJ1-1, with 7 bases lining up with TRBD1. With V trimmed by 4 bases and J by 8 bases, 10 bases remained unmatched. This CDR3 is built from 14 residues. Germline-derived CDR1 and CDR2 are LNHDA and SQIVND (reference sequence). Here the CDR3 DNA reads TGTGCCAGTAGTACCAGACAGGGAAAGGGGGAAGCTTTCTTT. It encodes CASSTRQGKGEAFF.

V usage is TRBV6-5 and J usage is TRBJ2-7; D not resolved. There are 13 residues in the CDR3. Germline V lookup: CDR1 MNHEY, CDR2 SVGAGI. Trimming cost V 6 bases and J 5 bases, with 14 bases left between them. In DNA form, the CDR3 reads TGTGCCAGCAGCCCTAGTTCCGGCCACGAGCAGTACTTC. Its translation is CASSPSSGHEQYF.

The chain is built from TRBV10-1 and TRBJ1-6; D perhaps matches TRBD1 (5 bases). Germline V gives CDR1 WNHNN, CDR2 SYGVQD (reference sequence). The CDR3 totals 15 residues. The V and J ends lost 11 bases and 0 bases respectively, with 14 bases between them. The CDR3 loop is CAAGVGGSYNSPLHF. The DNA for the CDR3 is TGCGCCGCCGGGGTCGGGGGCTCCTATAATTCACCCCTCCACTTT.

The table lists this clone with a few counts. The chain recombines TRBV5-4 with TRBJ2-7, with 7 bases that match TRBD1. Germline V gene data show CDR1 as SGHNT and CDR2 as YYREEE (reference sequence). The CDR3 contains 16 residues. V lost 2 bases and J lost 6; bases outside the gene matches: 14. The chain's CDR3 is CASSFGQVGSPTEQYF. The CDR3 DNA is TGTGCCAGCAGCTTTGGACAGGTCGGGTCCCCTACCGAGCAGTACTTC.

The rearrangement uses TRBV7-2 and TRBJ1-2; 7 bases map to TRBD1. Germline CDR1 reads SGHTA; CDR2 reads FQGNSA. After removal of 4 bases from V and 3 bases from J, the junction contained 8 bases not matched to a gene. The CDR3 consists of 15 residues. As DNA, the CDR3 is TGTGCCAGCAGCTCACCTACCGGGACAGACTATGGCTACACCTTC. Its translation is CASSSPTGTDYGYTF.

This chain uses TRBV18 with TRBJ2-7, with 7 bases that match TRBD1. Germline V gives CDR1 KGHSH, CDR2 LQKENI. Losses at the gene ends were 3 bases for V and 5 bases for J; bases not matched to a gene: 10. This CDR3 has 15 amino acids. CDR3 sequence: CASSPGTDSGNEQYF. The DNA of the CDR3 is TGTGCCAGCTCACCCGGGACAGACTCAGGGAACGAGCAGTACTTC.

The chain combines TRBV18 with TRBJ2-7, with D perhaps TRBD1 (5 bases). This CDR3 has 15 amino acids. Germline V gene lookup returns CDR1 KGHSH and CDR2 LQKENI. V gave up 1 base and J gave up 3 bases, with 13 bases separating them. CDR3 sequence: CASSPLSIGVYEQYF. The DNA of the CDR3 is TGTGCCAGCTCACCACTTTCTATAGGGGTCTACGAGCAGTACTTC. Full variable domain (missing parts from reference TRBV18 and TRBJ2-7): NAGVMQNPRHLVRRRGQEARLRCSPMKGHSHVYWYRQLPEEGLKFMVYLQKENIIDESGMPKERFSAEFPKEGPSILRIQQVVRGDSAAYFCASSPLSIGVYEQYFGPGTRLTVT.

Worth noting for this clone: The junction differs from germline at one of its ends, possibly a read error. The CDR3 DNA reads as TGCGCCAGCACGCGGGAGCACTTC. It codes for CASTREHF. The chain couples TRBV10-1 to TRBJ2-7; 7 nucleotides agree with TRBD2. The CDR3 loop spans 8 amino acids. CDR1 and CDR2 from the germline V gene are WNHNN and SYGVQD (reference sequence).

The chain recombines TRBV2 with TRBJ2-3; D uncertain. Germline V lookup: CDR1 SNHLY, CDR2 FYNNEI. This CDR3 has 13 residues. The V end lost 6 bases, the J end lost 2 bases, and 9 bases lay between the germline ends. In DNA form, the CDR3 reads TGTGCCAGCAGCCCCCCGTTCACAGATACGCAGTATTTT. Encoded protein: CASSPPFTDTQYF.

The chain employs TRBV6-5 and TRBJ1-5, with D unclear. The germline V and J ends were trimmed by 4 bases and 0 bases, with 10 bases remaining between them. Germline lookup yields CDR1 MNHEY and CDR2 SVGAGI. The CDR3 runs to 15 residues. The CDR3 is CASSLDGYSNQPQHF. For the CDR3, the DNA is TGTGCCAGCAGTTTAGACGGGTATAGCAATCAGCCCCAGCATTTT.

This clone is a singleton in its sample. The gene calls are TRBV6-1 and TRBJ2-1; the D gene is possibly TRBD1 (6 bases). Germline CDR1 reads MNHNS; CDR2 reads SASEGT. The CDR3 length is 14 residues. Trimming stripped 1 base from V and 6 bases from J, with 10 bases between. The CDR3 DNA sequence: TGTGCCAGCAGTGAAGGGGCAGGGGTCAATGAGCAGTTCTTC. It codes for CASSEGAGVNEQFF.

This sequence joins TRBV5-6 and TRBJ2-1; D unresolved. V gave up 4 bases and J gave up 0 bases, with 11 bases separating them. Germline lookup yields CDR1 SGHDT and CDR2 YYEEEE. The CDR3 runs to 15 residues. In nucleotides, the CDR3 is TGTGCCAGCAGCGCAGGTCAGAGCTCCTACAATGAGCAGTTCTTC. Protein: CASSAGQSSYNEQFF. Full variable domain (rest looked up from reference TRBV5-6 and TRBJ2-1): DAGVTQSPTHLIKTRGQQVTLRCSPKSGHDTVSWYQQALGQGPQFIFQYYEEEERQRGNFPDRFSGHQFPNYSSELNVNALLLGDSALYLCASSAGQSSYNEQFFGPGTRLTVL.

CDR3 nucleotide sequence: TGTGCCAGCAGCCAAGTGGGGGCCGGAAACACCATATATTTT. Translating gives CASSQVGAGNTIYF. The chain carries TRBV4-2 and TRBJ1-3; D is perhaps TRBD1 (6 bases). The V end was cut by 1 base, the J end by 4 bases, with 8 bases between. The CDR3 covers 14 residues. Germline CDR1 reads LGHNA; CDR2 reads YNFKEQ.